The clone carrying this T cell receptor (beta chain) was observed many times. Germline loops: CDR1 SNHLY, CDR2 FYNNEI. CDR3 length equals 18 residues. V was clipped by 0 bases and J by 5 bases, with 22 bases between them. This specimen comes from a study of CD8+CD57+ T cells in acquired aplastic anemia. The TCR beta profiling, which covered VDJ combination and CDR3 sequence, was carried out using genomic DNA as the template. One entry per CDR3 protein, called by TCRdb with MiXCR from the reads. The sample holds about 170,000 distinct CDR3 sequences, 35% to 55% seen once. This receptor was obtained from a human donor in good health. V is TRBV2 and J is TRBJ2-5; tentative D call: TRBD2 (6 bases). Sequencing was done on a sample of sorted CD4+, CD8+, or CD8+CD57+ T cells (not recorded which) from PBMCs. The CDR3 DNA follows: TGTGCCAGCAGTGAAGCGGATATAGCGGACCTAACGAAGGAGACCCAGTACTTC. Amino acid sequence: CASSEADIADLTKETQYF.